One sample yielded the 9 T cell receptor beta chains listed below, sequenced in a study of blood T cell repertoires in COVID-19. Method: immunoSEQ multiplex PCR; TCRdb's copy keeps in-frame clones and lacks some. The profile shows about 210,000 clones, 80% to 90% of them singletons. Sequenced material: PBMCs or T cells enriched from blood (not recorded which). The receptor set was obtained from a woman aged 18-29 years who had recovered from COVID-19.

This sequence joins TRBV28 and TRBJ2-2, with 7 bases matching TRBD2. Losses at the gene ends were 3 bases for V and 6 bases for J; bases not matched to a gene: 7. This CDR3 contains 15 residues. CDR1 and CDR2 from the germline V gene are MDHEN and SYDVKM. DNA of the CDR3: TGTGCCAGCAGTTTGCGGCTAGCGGAGGCCGGGGAGCTGTTTTTT. Encoded protein: CASSLRLAEAGELFF.

The chain couples TRBV5-4 to TRBJ2-7; tentative D call: TRBD2 (5 bases). V shed 0 bases and J shed 7 bases, with 11 bases lying between them. CDR1 and CDR2 from the germline V gene are SGHNT and YYREEE (reference sequence). There are 13 residues in the CDR3. CDR3 sequence (DNA): TGTGCCAGCAGCTTGGAACCAACGGGGGAGCAGTACTTC. This sequence encodes CASSLEPTGEQYF.

The chain joins TRBV10-2 to TRBJ1-1, with 8 bases identical to TRBD1. Germline V gives CDR1 WSHSY, CDR2 SAAADI. The CDR3 contains 13 residues. The ends lost 4 bases at V and 6 bases at J; junction bases unmatched: 4. CDR3 loop: CASSVDRDPEAFF. Written as DNA, the CDR3 is TGCGCCAGCAGTGTGGACAGGGACCCTGAAGCTTTCTTT.

The chain employs TRBV30 and TRBJ1-2; the D is unclear. V was cut by 8 bases and J by 0 bases, with 7 bases left in between. Germline V gene data show CDR1 as GTSNPN and CDR2 as SVGIG (reference sequence). CDR3 length equals 11 residues. CDR3 in amino acids: CARVSNYGYTF. The CDR3 nucleotides read TGTGCCCGTGTATCTAACTATGGCTACACCTTC.

Comments on this clone: This specimen includes other DNA sequences encoding the same CDR3. The chain uses TRBV5-1 and TRBJ2-7, with D possibly TRBD1 on 5 matching bases. Germline CDR1 is SGHRS and CDR2 is YFSETQ. The CDR3 is 13 amino acids. V was shortened by 2 bases and J by 1 base, with 7 bases between the two germline ends. Here the CDR3 DNA reads TGCGCCAGCAGCTTAGCAGGGTCCTACGAGCAGTACTTC. It is translated as CASSLAGSYEQYF.

This chain links TRBV10-3 with TRBJ1-4; 7 nucleotides agree with TRBD1. Per the germline V gene, CDR1 is ENHRY and CDR2 is SYGVKD. The CDR3 loop spans 14 amino acids. The V gene end was trimmed by 6 bases and the J gene end by 10 bases; junction bases not matched to a gene: 11. CDR3: CAISSGTEPLKLFF. CDR3 DNA: TGTGCCATCAGCTCCGGGACAGAGCCACTAAAACTGTTTTTT.

As concerns this clone: The sample holds other DNA sequences that translate to the same CDR3. This chain connects TRBV19 to TRBJ2-1; 12 bases agree with TRBD1. This CDR3 region has 19 residues. V lost 2 bases to trimming and J lost 0 bases; unmatched junction nucleotides: 8. The germline CDR1 and CDR2 sequences are LNHDA and SQIVND (reference sequence). The CDR3 region is CASSIRGQGAIGSYNEQFF. The CDR3 region has the DNA TGTGCCAGTAGTATACGGGGACAGGGGGCGATTGGCTCCTACAATGAGCAGTTCTTC.

The CDR3 spells CASSLALDTQYF. The CDR3 DNA follows: TGCGCCAGCAGCTTGGCTCTCGATACGCAGTATTTT. V gene TRBV5-1 combines with J gene TRBJ2-3; no clear D. The length of the CDR3 is 12 residues. Germline loops: CDR1 SGHRS, CDR2 YFSETQ. Trimming pared 0 bases from V and 6 bases from J, leaving 5 bases between.

CDR3 amino acids: CASSEARYEQYF. For the CDR3, the DNA is TGTGCCAGCAGTGAAGCGAGGTACGAGCAGTACTTC. V and J are TRBV6-1 and TRBJ2-7; D remains unclear. Germline CDR1 reads MNHNS; CDR2 reads SASEGT. V was shortened by 0 bases and J by 4 bases, with 4 bases between the two germline ends. The CDR3 covers 12 residues.